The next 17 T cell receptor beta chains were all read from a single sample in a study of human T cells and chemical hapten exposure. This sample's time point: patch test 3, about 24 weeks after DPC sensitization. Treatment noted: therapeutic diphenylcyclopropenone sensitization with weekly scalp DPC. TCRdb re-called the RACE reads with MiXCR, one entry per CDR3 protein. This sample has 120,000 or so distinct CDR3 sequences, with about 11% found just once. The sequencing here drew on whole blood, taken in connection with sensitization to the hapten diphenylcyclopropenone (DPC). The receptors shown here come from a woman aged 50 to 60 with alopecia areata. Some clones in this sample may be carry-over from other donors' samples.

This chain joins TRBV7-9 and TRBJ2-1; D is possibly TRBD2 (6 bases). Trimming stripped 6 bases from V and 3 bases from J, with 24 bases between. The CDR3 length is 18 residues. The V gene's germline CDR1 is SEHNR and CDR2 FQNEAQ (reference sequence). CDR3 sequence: CASRLPHGGRSCYNEQFF. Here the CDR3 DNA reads TGTGCCAGCAGGTTACCCCATGGGGGGAGGAGCTGCTACAATGAGCAGTTCTTC.

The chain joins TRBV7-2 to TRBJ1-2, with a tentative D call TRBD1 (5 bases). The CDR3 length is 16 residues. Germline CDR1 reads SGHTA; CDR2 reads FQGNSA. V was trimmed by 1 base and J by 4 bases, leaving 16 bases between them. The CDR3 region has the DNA TGTGCCAGCAGCTTAGGGCGAGCCCGCGGGGGCTATGGCTACACCTTC. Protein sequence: CASSLGRARGGYGYTF.

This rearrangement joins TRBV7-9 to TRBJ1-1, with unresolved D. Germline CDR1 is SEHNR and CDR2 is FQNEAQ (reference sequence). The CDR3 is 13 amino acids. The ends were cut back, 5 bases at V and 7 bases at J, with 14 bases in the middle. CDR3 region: CASSPTDGYEAFF. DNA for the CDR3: TGTGCCAGCAGCCCGACGGATGGATATGAAGCTTTCTTT.

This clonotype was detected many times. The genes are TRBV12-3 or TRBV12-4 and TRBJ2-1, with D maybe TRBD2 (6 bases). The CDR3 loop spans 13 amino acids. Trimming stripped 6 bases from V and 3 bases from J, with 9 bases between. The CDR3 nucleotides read TGTGCCAGCAGCCCCGGGGGCTACAATGAGCAGTTCTTC. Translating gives CASSPGGYNEQFF.

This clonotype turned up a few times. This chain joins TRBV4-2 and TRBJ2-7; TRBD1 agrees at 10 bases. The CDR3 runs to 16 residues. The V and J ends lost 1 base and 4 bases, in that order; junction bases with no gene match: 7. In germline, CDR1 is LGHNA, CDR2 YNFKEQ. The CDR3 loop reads CASSQGMGGQGYEQYF. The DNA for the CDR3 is TGTGCCAGCAGCCAAGGGATGGGGGGACAGGGGTACGAGCAGTACTTC.

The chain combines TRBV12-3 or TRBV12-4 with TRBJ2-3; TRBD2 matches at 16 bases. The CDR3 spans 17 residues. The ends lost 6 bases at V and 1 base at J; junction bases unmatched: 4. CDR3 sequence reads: CASRTGTSGRGTDTQYF. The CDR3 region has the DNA TGTGCCAGCAGAACCGGGACTAGCGGGAGGGGCACAGATACGCAGTATTTT.

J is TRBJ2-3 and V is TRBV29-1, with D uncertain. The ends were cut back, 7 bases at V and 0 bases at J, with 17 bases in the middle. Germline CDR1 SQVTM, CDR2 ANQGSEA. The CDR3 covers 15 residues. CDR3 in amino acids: CSAEKETWSTDTQYF. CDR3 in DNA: TGCAGCGCAGAGAAGGAGACTTGGAGCACAGATACGCAGTATTTT.

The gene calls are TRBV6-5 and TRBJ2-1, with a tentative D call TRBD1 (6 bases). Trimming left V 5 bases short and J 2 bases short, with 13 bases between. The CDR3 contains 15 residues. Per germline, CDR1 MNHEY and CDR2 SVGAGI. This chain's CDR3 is CASSHDRTPYNEQFF. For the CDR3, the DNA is TGTGCCAGCAGTCATGACAGGACCCCCTACAATGAGCAGTTCTTC.

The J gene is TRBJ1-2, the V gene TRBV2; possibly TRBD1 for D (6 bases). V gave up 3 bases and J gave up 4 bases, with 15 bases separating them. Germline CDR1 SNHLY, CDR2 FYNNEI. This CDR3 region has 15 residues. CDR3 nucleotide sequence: TGTGCCAGCAGTGAGACCGGGACAAACATCTATGGCTACACCTTC. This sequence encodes CASSETGTNIYGYTF.

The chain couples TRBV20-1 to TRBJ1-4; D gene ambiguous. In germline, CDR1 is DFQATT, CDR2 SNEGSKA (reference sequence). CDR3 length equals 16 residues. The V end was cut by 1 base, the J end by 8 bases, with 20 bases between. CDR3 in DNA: TGCAGTGCTAGAGGGTCAGTGTGGGAGGTTAGCGAAAAACTGTTTTTT. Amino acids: CSARGSVWEVSEKLFF.

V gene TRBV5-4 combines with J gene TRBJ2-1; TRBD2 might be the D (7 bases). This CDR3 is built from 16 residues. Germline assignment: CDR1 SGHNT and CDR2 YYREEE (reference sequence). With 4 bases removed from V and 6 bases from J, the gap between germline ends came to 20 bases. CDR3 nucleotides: TGTGCCAGCAGCCCCAGGGGAAGCGGGGCGTCCAATGAGCAGTTCTTC. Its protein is CASSPRGSGASNEQFF.

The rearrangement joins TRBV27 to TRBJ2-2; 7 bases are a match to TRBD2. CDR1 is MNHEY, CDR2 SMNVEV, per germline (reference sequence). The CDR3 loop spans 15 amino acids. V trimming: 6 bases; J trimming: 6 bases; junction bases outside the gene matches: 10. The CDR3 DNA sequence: TGTGCCAGCAGCCGACTAGCATCATGGGCCGGGGAGCTGTTTTTT. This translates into CASSRLASWAGELFF.

CDR3 in DNA: TGCAGTGCTAGAGCTCTAGCGGGGGGCAATGAGCAGTTCTTC. Translating it yields CSARALAGGNEQFF. V is TRBV20-1 and J is TRBJ2-1, with TRBD2 identical over 11 bases. V shed 1 base and J 6 bases; nucleotides not matched to a gene: 2. The germline CDR1 and CDR2 sequences are DFQATT and SNEGSKA (reference sequence). The CDR3 has 14 amino acids.

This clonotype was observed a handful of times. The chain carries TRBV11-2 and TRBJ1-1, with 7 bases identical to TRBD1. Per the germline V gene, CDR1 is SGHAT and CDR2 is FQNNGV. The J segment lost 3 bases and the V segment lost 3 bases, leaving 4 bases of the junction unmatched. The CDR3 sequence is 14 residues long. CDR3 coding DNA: TGTGCCAGCAGCTTCCTACAGGGGTACACTGAAGCTTTCTTT. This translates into CASSFLQGYTEAFF.

The CDR3 region is CASTYSGGAHNEQFF. As DNA, the CDR3 is TGTGCCAGCACCTATAGCGGGGGGGCCCACAATGAGCAGTTCTTC. This chain links TRBV12-3 or TRBV12-4 with TRBJ2-1; 11 bases agree with TRBD2. V was clipped by 7 bases and J by 5 bases; unmatched bases: 7. The CDR3 has 15 amino acids.

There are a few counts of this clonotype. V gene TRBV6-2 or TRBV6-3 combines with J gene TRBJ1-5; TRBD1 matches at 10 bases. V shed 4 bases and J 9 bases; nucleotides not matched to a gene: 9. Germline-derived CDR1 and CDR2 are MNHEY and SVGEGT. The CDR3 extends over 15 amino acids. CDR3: CASSSPDRGLPPQHF. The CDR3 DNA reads TGTGCCAGCAGTTCCCCTGACAGGGGGCTCCCGCCCCAGCATTTT.

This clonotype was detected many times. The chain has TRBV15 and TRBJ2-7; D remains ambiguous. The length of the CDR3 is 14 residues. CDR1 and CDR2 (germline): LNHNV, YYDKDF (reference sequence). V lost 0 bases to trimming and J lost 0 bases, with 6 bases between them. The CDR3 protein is CATSRDKVSYEQYF. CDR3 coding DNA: TGTGCCACCAGCAGAGATAAAGTCTCCTACGAGCAGTACTTC.